This TCR beta chain originates from a study of early T cells in non-severe SARS-CoV-2 infection. Turning to the study itself: Unsorted whole blood bulk RNA was sequenced, with unpaired chains.

Each single cDNA molecule received a unique molecular identifier. TCRdb re-derived calls from the 5' RACE reads in MiXCR, one entry per CDR3 protein. The data contain some 62,000 distinct CDR3 sequences, roughly 8.8% of them singletons. This clonotype was counted many times. The CDR3 length is 14 residues. The germline gives CDR1 PRHDT, CDR2 FYEKMQ (reference sequence). Trimming left V 4 bases short and J 3 bases short, with 12 bases between. Source material: whole blood. The chain recombines TRBV13 with TRBJ1-2; a possible D gene is TRBD1 (6 bases). The source is an adult who was a healthcare worker with PCR-confirmed SARS-CoV-2 infection or an uninfected control (not recorded which). The CDR3 DNA is TGTGCCAGCAGCTACAGCAGGGGTTACTATGGCTACACCTTC. Protein: CASSYSRGYYGYTF.